This T cell receptor (beta chain) came from a study of shared clonotypes between healthy human individuals. Here immunoSEQ multiplex PCR was the method, and the copy in TCRdb shows in-frame clones only, minus some. The data contain some 2,100,000 clones, 93% of them singletons. Germline V gene data show CDR1 as MDHEN and CDR2 as SYDVKM. The CDR3 has 15 residues. The germline V and J ends were trimmed by 6 bases and 0 bases, with 11 bases remaining between them. Naive-designated CD8 cells lacked CD45RO, were positively enriched for CCR7, and omitted terminally differentiated effector memory CD45RA+ cells. Broader study findings: Relative to their counterparts shared across all four donors, non-shared clonotypes exhibited diminished generation probabilities.

As concerns this clone: Its antigen is still unknown.

The sequence was collected from a man between 18 and 29 years old in good health. Some clones in this sample may be carry-over from other donors' samples. This chain links TRBV28 with TRBJ2-2; D not resolved. The sequencing sample was made of naive CD8+ T cells from PBMCs. The CDR3 loop is CASSPQGSNTGELFF. The CDR3 region has the DNA TGTGCCAGCAGCCCGCAAGGCTCGAACACCGGGGAGCTGTTTTTT.